This entry concerns a single T cell receptor (beta chain). No antigen is known for it. Time point denoted: neoterminal ileum biopsy at postoperative endoscopy, about 6 months after surgery. This record comes from a study of T cell repertoires in ileal Crohn's disease. Study information: Median disease duration was approximately 8 years; 35% smoked at surgery. M6 samples are neoterminal ileum biopsies from postoperative colonoscopy.

Sequencing was performed with immunoSEQ multiplex PCR; in TCRdb, only in-frame clones are kept and a portion is missing. The sample holds around 7,300 clones, approximately 72% seen once. Findings of the study overall: Sorted CD8 T cells held more high-frequency clones than CD4. Endoscopic recurrence occurred in every patient whose clonality exceeded 26.8%.

This CDR3 region has 15 residues. Trimming removed 0 bases from V and 11 bases from J; junction bases left unmatched: 11. Germline CDR1 SGHRS, CDR2 YFSETQ. The sequenced sample consisted of ileal tissue. The source of this sequence is an adult with Crohn's disease. The chain couples TRBV5-1 to TRBJ2-5; TRBD2 aligns across 9 bases. The CDR3 bases are TGCGCCAGCAGCTTGGCCGCGGGAGGGCCGGAGGAGCAGTACTTC. Its protein is CASSLAAGGPEEQYF.